The clone carrying this T cell receptor (beta chain) came up many times. No antigen is known for it. TCRdb independently ran MiXCR on the 5' RACE reads; one entry per CDR3 protein. The sample yields some 250,000 distinct CDR3 sequences, roughly 13% seen once. The data were taken from a study of identical twins. Study-level findings and limits: Sequences that were beta out-of-frame showed weaker excess twin sharing. Fewer insertions characterized abundant cord blood beta clonotypes, whereas memory repertoires showed none. Invariant cells of the MAIT and iNKT types might have partly distorted the zero-insertion analyses.

After removal of 5 bases from V and 4 bases from J, the junction contained 7 bases not matched to a gene. The CDR3 contains 16 residues. Germline loops: CDR1 LGHNA, CDR2 YSLEER. These data were likewise used in another study, on yellow fever vaccine responses in identical twins.

The sequencing input was memory (CD45RO+) T cells sorted from blood. The chain employs TRBV4-3 and TRBJ2-6; 8 positions agree with TRBD1. This receptor was identified in a woman aged 18-29 years in good health. The CDR3: CASSERTGSGANVLTF. The CDR3 DNA reads as TGCGCCAGCAGCGAAAGGACAGGGTCCGGGGCCAACGTCCTGACTTTC.